Following are 21 T cell receptor beta chains from one sample sequenced in a study of PD-1 blockade in classical Hodgkin lymphoma. Brentuximab vedotin exposure varied among the patients, all of whom had relapsed after autologous stem cell transplantation. Some clones are missing from TCRdb's copy, which holds only in-frame ones; the method was immunoSEQ multiplex PCR. This sample has 90,000 to 95,000 clones, with about 91% found just once. Sequences were derived from peripheral blood mononuclear cells (PBMCs), sampled before the second cycle of nivolumab. The receptor set was obtained from a human donor with classical Hodgkin lymphoma.

The table lists this clone with a few counts. The chain links TRBV9 to TRBJ2-2; 9 bases fit TRBD2. The CDR3 extends over 16 amino acids. V was pared by 2 bases and J by 4 bases, with 6 bases of the junction left unmatched. CDR1 is SGDLS and CDR2 is YYNGEE in the germline V gene. CDR3 in amino acids: CASSVIAGVGTGELFF. The CDR3 coding sequence is TGTGCCAGCAGCGTTATAGCGGGAGTGGGCACCGGGGAGCTGTTTTTT.

The V gene is TRBV2, the J gene TRBJ2-3; the match to TRBD2 covers 10 bases. This CDR3 contains 16 residues. Germline-derived CDR1 and CDR2 are SNHLY and FYNNEI. J gave up 4 bases and V 3 bases, and 7 bases lay outside the gene matches. The DNA for the CDR3 is TGTGCCAGCAGTGATTCACTAGCGGGATTGGCAGATACGCAGTATTTT. Protein sequence: CASSDSLAGLADTQYF. Drawing the rest from reference TRBV2 and TRBJ2-3, the complete variable domain is EPEVTQTPSHQVTQMGQEVILRCVPISNHLYFYWYRQILGQKVEFLVSFYNNEISEKSEIFDDQFSVERPDGSNFTLKIRSTKLEDSAMYFCASSDSLAGLADTQYFGPGTRLTVL.

The chain is built from TRBV18 and TRBJ2-2; 8 positions agree with TRBD2. Germline loops: CDR1 KGHSH, CDR2 LQKENI. V lost 3 bases, J lost 3 bases, and 6 bases stayed unmatched. CDR3 size: 16 residues. For the CDR3, the DNA is TGTGCCAGCTCACCTCCGGGGGGGCCGGACACCGGGGAGCTGTTTTTT. Amino acid sequence: CASSPPGGPDTGELFF. The whole variable domain, filled in from reference TRBV18 and TRBJ2-2, reads NAGVMQNPRHLVRRRGQEARLRCSPMKGHSHVYWYRQLPEEGLKFMVYLQKENIIDESGMPKERFSAEFPKEGPSILRIQQVVRGDSAAYFCASSPPGGPDTGELFFGEGSRLTVL.

This chain uses TRBV5-1 with TRBJ2-2; D uncertain. The ends were cut back, 1 base at V and 1 base at J, with 8 bases in the middle. CDR3 length: 15 residues. Germline V gene lookup returns CDR1 SGHRS and CDR2 YFSETQ. The CDR3 region has the DNA TGCGCCAGCAGCTTGTTTCCAGTGAACACCGGGGAGCTGTTTTTT. Translated, it gives CASSLFPVNTGELFF.

This chain links TRBV29-1 with TRBJ2-7, with 12 bases identical to TRBD1. Germline V CDR1 and CDR2: SQVTM, ANQGSEA. V gave up 6 bases and J gave up 4 bases; unmatched junction bases: 4. The CDR3 runs to 13 residues. DNA of the CDR3: TGCAGCGTCCCGGGACAGGGGGCATACGAGCAGTACTTC. Translated: CSVPGQGAYEQYF.

V gene TRBV6-1 combines with J gene TRBJ2-7, with 10 bases matching TRBD2. V lost 8 bases and J lost 7; bases outside the gene matches: 2. The germline CDR1 and CDR2 sequences are MNHNS and SASEGT. CDR3 length: 11 residues. The CDR3 nucleotides are TGTGCCAGCCGGACTAGCGGTGAGCAGTACTTC. Translating it yields CASRTSGEQYF.

The chain couples TRBV29-1 to TRBJ2-1; 8 nucleotides line up with TRBD1. The germline CDR1 and CDR2 sequences are SQVTM and ANQGSEA. Trimming took 1 base from V and 6 from J; bases not matched to a gene: 14. CDR3 length equals 17 residues. DNA for the CDR3: TGCAGCGTTGAAGCCCCATCGTCCAGGGGGCTGGCCAATGAGCAGTTCTTC. Its translation is CSVEAPSSRGLANEQFF.

V and J are TRBV27 and TRBJ2-5; D may be TRBD2 (5 bases). This CDR3 contains 13 residues. Germline assignment: CDR1 MNHEY and CDR2 SMNVEV (reference sequence). V was cut by 2 bases and J by 11 bases, with 15 bases left in between. The CDR3 region has the DNA TGTGCCAGCAGTTTACTAGGGTTTGGGGAGCAGTACTTC. Protein sequence: CASSLLGFGEQYF.

This rearrangement joins TRBV5-6 to TRBJ2-7, with 10 bases lining up with TRBD1. This CDR3 is 16 amino acids long. CDR1 and CDR2 from the germline V gene are SGHDT and YYEEEE. J lost 3 bases, V lost 1 base, and 7 bases had no gene match. The CDR3 DNA follows: TGTGCCAGCAGCTTGCCGGGGACAGGGGATGGCTACGAGCAGTACTTC. The encoded protein is CASSLPGTGDGYEQYF.

The genes are TRBV6-5 and TRBJ2-3, with D possibly called TRBD1 or TRBD2 (5 bases each). In germline, CDR1 is MNHEY, CDR2 SVGAGI. CDR3 length: 15 amino acids. Deletions cut 3 bases from V and 0 bases from J, with 10 bases between. The CDR3 DNA follows: TGTGCCAGCAGTTATAGGGGACGAAGCACAGATACGCAGTATTTT. Amino acids: CASSYRGRSTDTQYF.

This clone was seen just once. The chain employs TRBV5-1 and TRBJ1-5, with a weak D call TRBD1 (5 bases). Trimming removed 4 bases at V and 4 bases at J, with 18 bases between. This CDR3 is built from 16 residues. CDR1 SGHRS and CDR2 YFSETQ come from the germline V gene. The CDR3 bases are TGCGCCAGCAGCCGGGGGGACGCAGGGACTAATCAGCCCCAGCATTTT. Amino acids: CASSRGDAGTNQPQHF.

The chain uses TRBV6-5 and TRBJ1-6; D perhaps matches TRBD1 (6 bases). Germline CDR1 MNHEY, CDR2 SVGAGI. The germline V and J ends were trimmed by 6 bases and 7 bases, with 13 bases remaining between them. The CDR3 totals 14 residues. CDR3 sequence reads: CASRVRGGNSPLHF. The CDR3 DNA reads TGTGCCAGCAGGGTCCGAGGGGGAAATTCACCCCTCCACTTT.

This rearrangement joins TRBV6-1 to TRBJ2-2; TRBD1 matches at 7 bases. V trimming: 6 bases; J trimming: 7 bases; junction bases outside the gene matches: 11. The CDR3 loop spans 15 amino acids. The V gene's germline CDR1 is MNHNS and CDR2 SASEGT. The DNA for the CDR3 is TGTGCCAGCAGGGCTCTGACAGGGTCGGGCGGGGAGCTGTTTTTT. It encodes CASRALTGSGGELFF.

The rearrangement joins TRBV16 to TRBJ2-1; tentatively, D is TRBD1 (5 bases). Germline V gene lookup returns CDR1 KGHSY and CDR2 FQNENV. There are 13 residues in the CDR3. The V end was cut by 2 bases, the J end by 12 bases, with 14 bases between. For the CDR3, the DNA is TGTGCCAGCAGCCAAATGGACAAAGGTGGGCAGTTCTTC. It codes for CASSQMDKGGQFF.

CDR3: CASSLEAGATGELFF. CDR3 DNA: TGTGCCAGCAGCTTAGAGGCAGGGGCCACCGGGGAGCTGTTTTTT. This chain connects TRBV7-9 to TRBJ2-2, with a tentative D call TRBD1 (6 bases). Germline assignment: CDR1 SEHNR and CDR2 FQNEAQ (reference sequence). CDR3 length: 15 residues. V was pared by 1 base and J by 4 bases, with 10 bases between.

This clone was picked up a small number of times. This chain joins TRBV29-1 and TRBJ2-5; a weak D match, TRBD1 (6 bases). Trimming took 6 bases from V and 6 from J, leaving 17 bases between them. Germline values: CDR1 SQVTM, CDR2 ANQGSEA. The CDR3 is made up of 13 amino acids. This chain's CDR3 is CSVSPGQGQTQYF. CDR3 coding DNA: TGCAGCGTAAGCCCGGGACAAGGGCAGACCCAGTACTTC. The complete variable domain, with remaining parts taken from reference TRBV29-1 and TRBJ2-5, reads SAVISQKPSRDICQRGTSLTIQCQVDSQVTMMFWYRQQPGQSLTLIATANQGSEATYESGFVIDKFPISRPNLTFSTLTVSNMSPEDSSIYLCSVSPGQGQTQYFGPGTRLLVL.

V gene TRBV7-8 combines with J gene TRBJ1-6, with D unclear. The CDR3 totals 14 residues. V lost 1 base, J lost 7 bases, and 8 bases lay in between. Germline loops: CDR1 SGHVS, CDR2 FQNEAQ. DNA for the CDR3: TGTGCCAGCAGCTTAGTGGTCTCCAATTCACCCCTCCACTTT. It translates to CASSLVVSNSPLHF. The complete variable domain, with remaining parts taken from reference TRBV7-8 and TRBJ1-6, reads GAGVSQSPRYKVAKRGQDVALRCDPISGHVSLFWYQQALGQGPEFLTYFQNEAQLDKSGLPSDRFFAERPEGSVSTLKIQRTQQEDSAVYLCASSLVVSNSPLHFGNGTRLTVT.

The rearrangement links TRBV19 to TRBJ2-3; maybe TRBD2 (6 bases). Germline CDR1 LNHDA, CDR2 SQIVND (reference sequence). The CDR3 is 16 amino acids. V dropped 3 bases and J dropped 2 bases, with 15 bases sitting between them. The CDR3 coding sequence is TGTGCCAGTAGTATTGGGGCGGGATCCTTCACAGATACGCAGTATTTT. This encodes CASSIGAGSFTDTQYF.

V gene TRBV6-5 combines with J gene TRBJ2-5, with 9 bases identical to TRBD2. Germline CDR1 is MNHEY and CDR2 is SVGAGI. With V trimmed by 4 bases and J by 5 bases, 5 bases remained unmatched. This CDR3 region has 14 residues. The CDR3 DNA reads as TGTGCCAGCAGTTTTAGCGGGGGCTTGGAGACCCAGTACTTC. It is translated as CASSFSGGLETQYF.

This clone has only a few counts. The V and J genes are TRBV5-6 and TRBJ1-1; 10 bases map to TRBD1. Germline CDR1 SGHDT, CDR2 YYEEEE. This CDR3 is built from 17 residues. V dropped 3 bases and J dropped 4; count of bases not matched to a gene: 12. The CDR3 coding sequence is TGTGCCAGCAGCTCCCGGGACAGGGGCAGCCGGGGCACTGAAGCTTTCTTT. As protein: CASSSRDRGSRGTEAFF.

This rearrangement joins TRBV29-1 to TRBJ1-2; D unclear. V gave up 0 bases and J gave up 8 bases, with 19 bases separating them. This CDR3 is built from 15 residues. Germline V gives CDR1 SQVTM, CDR2 ANQGSEA. The DNA for the CDR3 is TGCAGCGTTGAAGAGAGTCGTGGGCGGGGATCCGGCTACACCTTC. It specifies CSVEESRGRGSGYTF.